This T cell receptor beta chain appears in the sequencing data of a study of T cells in women clearing cervical HPV infection. Study-wide context: For cases, blood was sampled a median approximately 150 days after lesion detection, interquartile range roughly 80 to 220 days.

The CDR3 is made up of 14 amino acids. Germline V gene lookup returns CDR1 SNHLY and CDR2 FYNNEI. Remarks on this clone: At one of its ends the junction is not consistent with the germline gene, which may arise from a read error. The read halts 3 residues ahead of the CDR3 end, with the missing end drawn from the germline J gene. Other DNA sequences in this sample translate to the same CDR3.

The protocol was immunoSEQ multiplex PCR, while the TCRdb copy is restricted to in-frame clones and leaves out a portion. The listing records 40,000 or so clones. The chain combines TRBV2 with TRBJ1-3, with 7 bases identical to TRBD1. Sequencing was carried out using blood buffy coat. This sequence originates from a woman between 18 and 75 years old with a cervical HPV16 infection that either progressed to CIN3+ or cleared (not recorded which). The CDR3 here is CASSADRAGNTIYF. The sequenced CDR3 bases are TGTGCCAGCAGCGCCGACAGGGCTGGAAACACG.